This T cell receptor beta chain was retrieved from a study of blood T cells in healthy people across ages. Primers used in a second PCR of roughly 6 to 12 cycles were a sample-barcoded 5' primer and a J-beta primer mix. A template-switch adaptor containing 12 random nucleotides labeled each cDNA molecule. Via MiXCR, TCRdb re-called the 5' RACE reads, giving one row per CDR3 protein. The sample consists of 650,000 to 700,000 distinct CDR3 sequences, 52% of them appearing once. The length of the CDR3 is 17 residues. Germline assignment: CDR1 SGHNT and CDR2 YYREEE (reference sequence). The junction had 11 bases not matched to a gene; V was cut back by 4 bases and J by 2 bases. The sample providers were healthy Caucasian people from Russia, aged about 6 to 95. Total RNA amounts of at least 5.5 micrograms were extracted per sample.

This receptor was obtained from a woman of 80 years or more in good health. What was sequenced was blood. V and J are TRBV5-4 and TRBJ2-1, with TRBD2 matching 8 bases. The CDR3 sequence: CASSPGRPGRAYNEQFF. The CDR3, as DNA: TGTGCCAGCAGCCCCGGTCGGCCCGGGAGGGCCTACAATGAGCAGTTCTTC.